The 9 T cell receptor beta chains below come from one sample, sequenced in a study of blood T cell repertoires in COVID-19. Data came from immunoSEQ multiplex PCR; TCRdb stores just in-frame clones and leaves some out. This table has more than 200,000 clones, roughly 86% appearing once. What was sequenced was peripheral blood. Every receptor here comes from a woman in her forties or fifties with COVID-19, enrolled during active disease.

This chain joins TRBV6-5 and TRBJ2-5; 7 bases align to TRBD1. Germline CDR1 MNHEY, CDR2 SVGAGI. Unmatched junction bases numbered 11, after V lost 2 bases and J lost 5 bases. The CDR3 contains 16 residues. CDR3 region: CASSYGVGTDNETQYF. CDR3 in DNA: TGTGCCAGCAGTTACGGAGTTGGGACAGATAACGAGACCCAGTACTTC.

The chain carries TRBV5-4 and TRBJ2-3; 13 bases are a match to TRBD2. The V gene's germline CDR1 is SGHNT and CDR2 YYREEE (reference sequence). The CDR3 covers 15 residues. The V gene end was trimmed by 2 bases and the J gene end by 7 bases; junction bases not matched to a gene: 4. This chain's CDR3 is CASSLEGLAGNTQYF. As DNA, the CDR3 is TGTGCCAGCAGCTTAGAGGGACTAGCGGGGAATACGCAGTATTTT.

With respect to this clone: Distinct nucleotide sequences in the sample also encode this CDR3. This chain joins TRBV28 and TRBJ1-4, with D unclear. The CDR3 runs 14 residues. Germline CDR1 reads MDHEN; CDR2 reads SYDVKM. The V and J ends lost 2 bases and 5 bases respectively, with 9 bases between them. The CDR3 here is CASSLVGLNEKLFF. The CDR3 DNA sequence: TGTGCCAGCAGTTTAGTGGGCCTCAATGAAAAACTGTTTTTT. The complete variable domain, with remaining parts taken from reference TRBV28 and TRBJ1-4, reads DVKVTQSSRYLVKRTGEKVFLECVQDMDHENMFWYRQDPGLGLRLIYFSYDVKMKEKGDIPEGYSVSREKKERFSLILESASTNQTSMYLCASSLVGLNEKLFFGSGTQLSVL.

The gene calls are TRBV19 and TRBJ2-3; the D gene is possibly TRBD2 (7 bases). The V and J ends lost 10 bases and 3 bases respectively, with 20 bases between them. The CDR3 length is 15 residues. Germline lookup yields CDR1 LNHDA and CDR2 SQIVND (reference sequence). CDR3 region: CAISVRGGQTDTQYF. The CDR3 DNA follows: TGTGCCATTTCCGTGCGCGGGGGCCAGACAGATACGCAGTATTTT. The variable domain in full, completed from reference TRBV19 and TRBJ2-3, reads DGGITQSPKYLFRKEGQNVTLSCEQNLNHDAMYWYRQDPGQGLRLIYYSQIVNDFQKGDIAEGYSVSREKKESFPLTVTSAQKNPTAFYLCAISVRGGQTDTQYFGPGTRLTVL.

J is TRBJ1-5 and V is TRBV9; D gene uncertain. This CDR3 spans 15 amino acids. V lost 0 bases to trimming and J lost 3 bases, with 10 bases between them. From germline, CDR1 is SGDLS and CDR2 YYNGEE. In nucleotides, the CDR3 is TGTGCCAGCAGCGTAGGGAGCAGCTACAATCAGCCCCAGCATTTT. Translation gives CASSVGSSYNQPQHF.

The chain recombines TRBV10-3 with TRBJ2-1; a weak D match, TRBD2 (5 bases). Trimming removed 5 bases from V and 7 bases from J, with 15 bases in between. In germline, CDR1 is ENHRY, CDR2 SYGVKD. CDR3 size: 14 residues. The CDR3 DNA sequence: TGTGCCATCAGTAGAGGGATCGGGGTGAATGAGCAGTTCTTC. Translation: CAISRGIGVNEQFF.

The rearrangement uses TRBV28 and TRBJ2-3, with D hard to call. The germline CDR1 and CDR2 sequences are MDHEN and SYDVKM. CDR3 length: 15 residues. The germline V and J ends were trimmed by 3 bases and 0 bases, with 10 bases remaining between them. CDR3 region: CASSFGLGSTDTQYF. CDR3 sequence (DNA): TGTGCCAGCAGTTTCGGCCTGGGCAGCACAGATACGCAGTATTTT.

The V and J genes are TRBV5-6 and TRBJ2-7, with 8 bases matching TRBD2. Germline CDR1 and CDR2: SGHDT and YYEEEE. The length of the CDR3 is 13 residues. J lost 6 bases, V lost 4 bases, and 6 bases had no gene match. The CDR3 DNA is TGTGCCAGCAGCCCCGCGGGAGGAGGCGAGCAGTACGTC. Protein product: CASSPAGGGEQYV.

The J gene is TRBJ2-5, the V gene TRBV5-5; 8 bases fit TRBD1. From germline, CDR1 is SGHKS and CDR2 YYEKEE (reference sequence). The CDR3 is 15 residues long. The junction had 8 bases not matched to a gene; V was cut back by 3 bases and J by 4 bases. This CDR3 reads CASSWTGIIGETQYF. The CDR3 coding sequence is TGTGCCAGCAGCTGGACAGGGATCATCGGAGAGACCCAGTACTTC.